The 26 T cell receptor beta chains presented below share a single source sample, sequenced in a study of T-cell reconstitution after alpha-beta-depleted transplantation in children. The TCRbeta library was prepared with unique molecular identifiers. One entry per CDR3 protein, called by TCRdb with MiXCR from the PCR reads. The sample contains fewer than 1 million distinct CDR3 sequences, 16% of which appear only once. Sample: PBMCs, mostly from graft donor cells, taken 360 days after TCRalphabeta/CD19-depleted stem cell transplant. The source of these receptors is a male patient under 18 who had a stem cell transplant for acute lymphoblastic leukemia, so the T cells may come from the graft donor.

The chain links TRBV2 to TRBJ2-6; unclear D gene. CDR1 is SNHLY and CDR2 is FYNNEI in the germline V gene. The V end lost 6 bases, the J end lost 1 base, and 7 bases lay between the germline ends. This CDR3 has 14 amino acids. The CDR3 coding sequence is TGTGCCAGCAGGGGTTTATCTGGGGCCAACGTCCTGACTTTC. Its protein product is CASRGLSGANVLTF.

This clonotype occurred a few times. This chain links TRBV6-4 with TRBJ2-3; 7 nucleotides match TRBD2. Trimming cost V 2 bases and J 0 bases; bases outside gene matches: 5. Germline assignment: CDR1 MRHNA and CDR2 SNTAGT. The CDR3 runs 16 residues. The CDR3 bases are TGTGCCAGCAGTGACGGCGGTAGCGGGAGCACAGATACGCAGTATTTT. Translating it yields CASSDGGSGSTDTQYF.

The V call is TRBV5-1, the J call TRBJ2-3, with 10 nucleotides matching TRBD2. Germline V CDR1 and CDR2: SGHRS, YFSETQ. CDR3 length: 14 residues. The CDR3: CVSASGGSTDTQYF. The DNA for the CDR3 is TGCGTCAGTGCTAGCGGGGGAAGCACAGATACGCAGTATTTT.

This clonotype was found a few times. The V and J genes are TRBV4-1 and TRBJ2-1; 9 bases line up with TRBD2. Germline lookup yields CDR1 MGHRA and CDR2 YSYEKL. With 0 bases clipped from V and 6 bases from J, the junction kept 9 bases outside the gene matches. The CDR3 spans 17 residues. CDR3 sequence: CASSQDFNGLAFNEQFF. Written as DNA, the CDR3 is TGCGCCAGCAGCCAAGATTTCAACGGACTAGCGTTCAATGAGCAGTTCTTC.

In this sample, this clonotype turned up many times. The chain is built from TRBV5-1 and TRBJ1-2; 7 nucleotides line up with TRBD1. This CDR3 has 13 amino acids. V gave up 4 bases and J gave up 5 bases; unmatched junction bases: 5. Germline V CDR1 and CDR2: SGHRS, YFSETQ. CDR3 protein: CASSTGGQYGYTF. The CDR3 coding sequence is TGCGCCAGCAGCACCGGGGGACAGTATGGCTACACCTTC.

This clonotype was counted between two and nine times. The chain links TRBV10-2 to TRBJ1-1; 7 nucleotides agree with TRBD1. CDR3 length: 14 amino acids. Trimming removed 2 bases from V and 6 bases from J; junction bases left unmatched: 6. Germline V gene sequence: CDR1 WSHSY, CDR2 SAAADI. CDR3: CASSEKGARAEAFF. The CDR3 nucleotides are TGCGCCAGCAGTGAGAAGGGGGCAAGGGCTGAAGCTTTCTTT.

This chain links TRBV5-1 with TRBJ1-1; weak D call: TRBD1 (6 bases). This CDR3 region has 16 residues. CDR1 is SGHRS and CDR2 is YFSETQ in the germline V gene. Trimming took off 2 bases at V and 2 bases at J, with 16 bases between the two ends. The chain's CDR3 is CASSFIPDSANTEAFF. The CDR3 DNA follows: TGCGCCAGCAGCTTCATACCGGACAGCGCCAACACTGAAGCTTTCTTT.

The chain combines TRBV12-3 or TRBV12-4 with TRBJ2-7; 12 nucleotides match TRBD2. The CDR3 spans 19 residues. V shed 3 bases, J shed 0 bases, and the junction held 12 bases outside the gene matches. The CDR3 DNA reads as TGTGCCAGCAGTTTTCTAGCGGGAGGGCCTTTATATAGCTCCTACGAGCAGTACTTC. Translating it yields CASSFLAGGPLYSSYEQYF.

J is TRBJ1-2 and V is TRBV6-5, with TRBD1 identical over 9 bases. The ends lost 1 base at V and 8 bases at J; junction bases unmatched: 5. CDR1 is MNHEY and CDR2 is SVGAGI in the germline V gene. This CDR3 has 14 residues. This CDR3 is CASSYWTGDGGYTF. The CDR3 bases are TGTGCCAGCAGTTACTGGACAGGGGACGGCGGCTACACCTTC.

In its sample, this clonotype was seen a few times. This rearrangement joins TRBV7-8 to TRBJ2-3; 11 nucleotides match TRBD1. The germline V gene has CDR1 SGHVS and CDR2 FQNEAQ. The junction had 7 bases not matched to a gene; V was cut back by 7 bases and J by 4 bases. This CDR3 is built from 15 residues. The CDR3 region has the DNA TGTGCCAGCATTCGGGACAGGGGGGGCGCAGATACGCAGTATTTT. This translates into CASIRDRGGADTQYF.

This clonotype was seen only a few times. V gene TRBV7-7 combines with J gene TRBJ2-3; D not certain. Germline V gene sequence: CDR1 SSHAT, CDR2 FNYEAQ (reference sequence). V was cut by 0 bases and J by 2 bases, with 9 bases left in between. CDR3 length equals 15 residues. For the CDR3, the DNA is TGTGCCAGCAGCTTAGCGCTGGCATTCACAGATACGCAGTATTTT. Its translation is CASSLALAFTDTQYF.

The chain combines TRBV6-2 or TRBV6-3 with TRBJ2-7, with 10 bases lining up with TRBD1. The CDR3 has 15 residues. Germline CDR1 and CDR2: MNHEY and SVGEGT. J lost 6 bases, V lost 7 bases, and 12 bases had no gene match. The CDR3 bases are TGTGCCAGCACTCCTTGGGACAGGGGTACGTCCGAGCAGTACTTC. Amino acid sequence: CASTPWDRGTSEQYF.

The chain joins TRBV7-9 to TRBJ1-3; tentatively, D is TRBD1 (5 bases). Trimming removed 6 bases from V and 0 bases from J, with 12 bases in between. The CDR3 consists of 15 residues. CDR1 SEHNR and CDR2 FQNEAQ come from the germline V gene (reference sequence). CDR3 DNA sequence: TGTGCCAGCAGTTCTCCAGGGAGCTCTGGAAACACCATATATTTT. Translation: CASSSPGSSGNTIYF. The full variable domain, rest sourced from reference TRBV7-9 and TRBJ1-3, is DTGVSQNPRHKITKRGQNVTFRCDPISEHNRLYWYRQTLGQGPEFLTYFQNEAQLEKSRLLSDRFSAERPKGSFSTLEIQRTEQGDSAMYLCASSSPGSSGNTIYFGEGSWLTVV.

This clonotype occurred a few times. For the CDR3, the DNA is TGTGCCAGCAGTTTATCTAGGCCGATCCGCTGGGAGCAGTACTTC. Translated, it gives CASSLSRPIRWEQYF. The chain joins TRBV27 to TRBJ2-7; D uncertain. V lost 0 bases and J lost 7, with 16 bases in between. This CDR3 region has 15 residues. CDR1 MNHEY and CDR2 SMNVEV come from the germline V gene (reference sequence).

The V and J genes are TRBV15 and TRBJ2-7, with TRBD2 matching 14 bases. Germline loops: CDR1 LNHNV, CDR2 YYDKDF (reference sequence). V dropped 2 bases and J dropped 3; count of bases not matched to a gene: 6. This CDR3 comprises 17 residues. CDR3 nucleotides: TGTGCCACCAGCAGATTACAAGGACTAGCGGGAGGCTACGAGCAGTACTTC. Encoded protein: CATSRLQGLAGGYEQYF.

This clonotype was seen ten or more times. CDR3 amino acids: CASSADYDSYNEQFF. The CDR3 bases are TGTGCCAGCAGTGCCGACTATGACTCCTACAATGAGCAGTTCTTC. The chain joins TRBV27 to TRBJ2-1, with D possibly matching TRBD2 (5 bases). Trimming took off 5 bases at V and 0 bases at J, with 11 bases between the two ends. The CDR3 contains 15 residues. Germline V lookup: CDR1 MNHEY, CDR2 SMNVEV (reference sequence).

The table lists this clonotype with a few counts. V and J are TRBV25-1 and TRBJ2-1; a weak D match, TRBD1 (5 bases). Deletions cut 1 base from V and 3 bases from J, with 7 bases between. Germline values: CDR1 MGHDK, CDR2 SYGVNS. This CDR3 is 14 amino acids long. The CDR3: CASSEWGGYNEQFF. The CDR3 nucleotides are TGTGCCAGCAGTGAATGGGGCGGCTACAATGAGCAGTTCTTC.

This clonotype was counted only a few times. V and J are TRBV29-1 and TRBJ2-7; D may be TRBD1 (5 bases). Trimming took off 6 bases at V and 6 bases at J, with 15 bases between the two ends. CDR1 is SQVTM and CDR2 is ANQGSEA in the germline V gene. This CDR3 is built from 12 residues. The CDR3 nucleotides are TGCAGCGTCCTGACAGAGAACCTCGAGCAGTACTTC. Amino acid sequence: CSVLTENLEQYF.

CDR3 sequence: CATSDPTSGGDTGELFF. CDR3 nucleotide sequence: TGTGCCACCAGTGACCCCACTAGCGGGGGGGACACCGGGGAGCTGTTTTTT. The V call is TRBV24-1, the J call TRBJ2-2, with 13 bases lining up with TRBD2. V shed 4 bases, J shed 3 bases, and the junction held 4 bases outside the gene matches. Germline assignment: CDR1 KGHDR and CDR2 SFDVKD. This CDR3 is built from 17 residues.

The chain has TRBV29-1 and TRBJ2-7; 7 bases fit TRBD1. J gave up 6 bases and V 4 bases, and 9 bases lay outside the gene matches. The CDR3 runs to 13 residues. Germline CDR1 and CDR2: SQVTM and ANQGSEA. CDR3 coding DNA: TGCAGCGTTGTAACAGGGGCTTTCCGCGAGCAGTACTTC. Translation: CSVVTGAFREQYF.

This clonotype occurred a few times. The chain has TRBV5-8 and TRBJ1-2; tentative D call: TRBD1 (5 bases). This CDR3 contains 14 residues. The V end lost 2 bases, the J end lost 8 bases, and 16 bases lay between the germline ends. Per germline, CDR1 SGHTS and CDR2 YDEGEE. In DNA form, the CDR3 reads TGTGCCAGCAGCTTCATCAGGGATTTAAGGGGCTACACCTTC. Residues: CASSFIRDLRGYTF.

This clonotype was recorded a few times. The chain is built from TRBV6-1 and TRBJ2-1; 13 bases are shared with TRBD2. Germline lookup yields CDR1 MNHNS and CDR2 SASEGT. The CDR3 has 16 residues. The trim removed 6 bases at V and 6 bases at J, leaving 8 bases unmatched. CDR3 residues: CASRVSGTSGINEQFF. Here the CDR3 DNA reads TGTGCCAGCAGGGTGTCCGGGACTAGCGGGATCAATGAGCAGTTCTTC.

The chain links TRBV5-6 to TRBJ2-7; D unresolved. The CDR3 is 12 amino acids. CDR1 and CDR2 from the germline V gene are SGHDT and YYEEEE. With 6 bases removed from V and 4 bases from J, the gap between germline ends came to 11 bases. CDR3 sequence: CASNRDRYEQYF. The DNA for the CDR3 is TGTGCCAGCAACAGAGACCGTTACGAGCAGTACTTC.

This chain links TRBV4-1 with TRBJ2-7; tentative D call: TRBD2 (5 bases). Germline CDR1 reads MGHRA; CDR2 reads YSYEKL. This CDR3 is 12 amino acids long. The germline V and J ends were trimmed by 1 base and 5 bases, with 6 bases remaining between them. CDR3 amino acids: CASSQAGNEQYF. The DNA of the CDR3 is TGCGCCAGCAGCCAAGCGGGGAACGAGCAGTACTTC.

The V call is TRBV6-2 or TRBV6-3, the J call TRBJ1-4; 12 bases are shared with TRBD1. CDR1 is MNHEY and CDR2 is SVGEGT in the germline V gene. V lost 4 bases, J lost 6 bases, and 15 bases stayed unmatched. The CDR3 sequence is 19 residues long. CDR3 bases: TGTGCCAGCAGTTTAAGCGCGGGACAGGGGGCGTCGGTGGATGAAAAACTGTTTTTT. Translating gives CASSLSAGQGASVDEKLFF.

This chain connects TRBV4-2 to TRBJ2-1, with D unclear. Germline CDR1 and CDR2: LGHNA and YNFKEQ. There are 13 residues in the CDR3. V was shortened by 1 base and J by 8 bases, with 9 bases between the two germline ends. The CDR3 DNA sequence: TGTGCCAGCAGCCAAGCCCTAGAAGATGAGCAGTTCTTC. It translates to CASSQALEDEQFF.